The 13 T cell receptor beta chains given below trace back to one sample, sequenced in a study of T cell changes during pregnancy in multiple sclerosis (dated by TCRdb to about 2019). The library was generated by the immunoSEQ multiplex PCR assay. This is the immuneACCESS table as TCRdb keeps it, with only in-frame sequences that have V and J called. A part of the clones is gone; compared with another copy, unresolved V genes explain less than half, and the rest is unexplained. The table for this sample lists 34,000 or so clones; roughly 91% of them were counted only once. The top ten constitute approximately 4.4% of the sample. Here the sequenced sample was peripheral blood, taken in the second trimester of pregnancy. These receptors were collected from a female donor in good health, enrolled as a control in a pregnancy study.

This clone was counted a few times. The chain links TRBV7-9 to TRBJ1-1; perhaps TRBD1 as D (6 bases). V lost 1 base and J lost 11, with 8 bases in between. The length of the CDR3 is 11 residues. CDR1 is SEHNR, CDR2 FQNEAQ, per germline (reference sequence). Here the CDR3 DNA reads TGTGCCAGCAGCTTAGGGACAGATGCTTTCTTT. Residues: CASSLGTDAFF.

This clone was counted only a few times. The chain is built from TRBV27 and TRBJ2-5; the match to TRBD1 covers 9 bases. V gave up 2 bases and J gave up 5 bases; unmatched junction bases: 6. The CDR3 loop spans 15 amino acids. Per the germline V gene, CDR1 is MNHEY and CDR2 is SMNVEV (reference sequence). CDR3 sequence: CASSLGTGRGETQYF. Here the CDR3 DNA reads TGTGCCAGCAGTTTAGGGACAGGGCGAGGCGAGACCCAGTACTTC.

The chain's CDR3 is CASSQDLTGSQMEQYF. The CDR3 DNA reads TGCGCCAGCAGCCAAGATCTAACGGGATCCCAGATGGAGCAGTACTTC. This chain connects TRBV4-1 to TRBJ2-7; weak D call: TRBD2 (5 bases). With 0 bases removed from V and 7 bases from J, the gap between germline ends came to 19 bases. The CDR3 totals 16 residues. Germline CDR1 and CDR2: MGHRA and YSYEKL.

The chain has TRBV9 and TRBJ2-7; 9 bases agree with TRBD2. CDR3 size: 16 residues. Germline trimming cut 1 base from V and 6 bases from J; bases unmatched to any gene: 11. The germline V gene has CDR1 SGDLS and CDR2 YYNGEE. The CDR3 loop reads CASSVTASGTPAEQYF. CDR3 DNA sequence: TGTGCCAGCAGCGTAACTGCTAGCGGGACCCCAGCCGAGCAGTACTTC. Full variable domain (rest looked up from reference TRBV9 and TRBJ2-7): DSGVTQTPKHLITATGQRVTLRCSPRSGDLSVYWYQQSLDQGLQFLIQYYNGEERAKGNILERFSAQQFPDLHSELNLSSLELGDSALYFCASSVTASGTPAEQYFGPGTRLTVT.

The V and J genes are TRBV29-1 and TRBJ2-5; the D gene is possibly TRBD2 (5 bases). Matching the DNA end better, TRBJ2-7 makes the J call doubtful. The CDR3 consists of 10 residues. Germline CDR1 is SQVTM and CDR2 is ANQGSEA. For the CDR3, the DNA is TGCAGCGTTGTGGAGGACGAGCAGTACTTC. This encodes CSVVEDEQYF.

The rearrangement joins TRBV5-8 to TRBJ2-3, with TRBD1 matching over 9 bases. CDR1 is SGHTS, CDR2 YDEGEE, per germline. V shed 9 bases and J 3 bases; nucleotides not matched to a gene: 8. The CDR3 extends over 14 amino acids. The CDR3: CATEQGARTDTQYF. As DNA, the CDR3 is TGTGCCACGGAACAGGGGGCTAGGACAGATACGCAGTATTTT.

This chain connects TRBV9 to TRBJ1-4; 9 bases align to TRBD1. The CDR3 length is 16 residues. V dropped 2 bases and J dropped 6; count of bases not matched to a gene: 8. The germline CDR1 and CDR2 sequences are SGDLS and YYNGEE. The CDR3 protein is CASSVGRQGGYEKLFF. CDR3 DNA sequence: TGTGCCAGCAGCGTCGGCCGACAGGGGGGGTATGAAAAACTGTTTTTT.

The CDR3 is CASNIPSYNEQFF. CDR3 sequence (DNA): TGTGCCAGCAACATCCCCTCCTACAATGAGCAGTTCTTC. The rearrangement joins TRBV7-2 to TRBJ2-1; D gene uncertain. V was cut by 7 bases and J by 0 bases, with 7 bases left in between. The germline gives CDR1 SGHTA, CDR2 FQGNSA. The CDR3 length is 13 residues.

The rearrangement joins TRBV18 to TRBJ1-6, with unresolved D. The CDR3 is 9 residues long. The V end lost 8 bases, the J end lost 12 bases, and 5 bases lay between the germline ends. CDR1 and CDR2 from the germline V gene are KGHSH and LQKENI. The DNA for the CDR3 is TGTGCCAGCCGGGGACCCCTCCACTTT. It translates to CASRGPLHF.

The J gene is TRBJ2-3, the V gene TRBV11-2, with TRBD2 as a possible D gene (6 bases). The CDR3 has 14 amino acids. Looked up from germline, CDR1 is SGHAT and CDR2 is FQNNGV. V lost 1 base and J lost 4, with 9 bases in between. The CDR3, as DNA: TGTGCCAGCAGCTTAGGACTAGGGTCAGATACGCAGTATTTT. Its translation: CASSLGLGSDTQYF.

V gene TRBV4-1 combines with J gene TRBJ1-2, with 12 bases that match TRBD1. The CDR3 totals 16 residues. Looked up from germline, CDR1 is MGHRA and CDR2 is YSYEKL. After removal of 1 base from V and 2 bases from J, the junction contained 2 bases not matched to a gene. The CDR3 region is CASSQGGQGANYGYTF. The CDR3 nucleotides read TGCGCCAGCAGCCAAGGGGGACAGGGGGCCAACTATGGCTACACCTTC.

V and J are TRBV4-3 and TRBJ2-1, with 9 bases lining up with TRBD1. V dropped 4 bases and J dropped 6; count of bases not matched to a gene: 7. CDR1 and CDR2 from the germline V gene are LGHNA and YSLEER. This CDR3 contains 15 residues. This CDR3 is CASSPGTGQGNEQFF. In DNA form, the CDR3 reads TGCGCCAGCAGCCCAGGGACAGGGCAGGGCAATGAGCAGTTCTTC.

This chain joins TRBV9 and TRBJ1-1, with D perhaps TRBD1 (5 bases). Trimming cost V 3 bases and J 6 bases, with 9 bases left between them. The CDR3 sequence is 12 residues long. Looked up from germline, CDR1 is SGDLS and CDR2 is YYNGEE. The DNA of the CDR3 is TGTGCCAGCAGCGCAAGGGGATCTGAAGCTTTCTTT. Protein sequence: CASSARGSEAFF. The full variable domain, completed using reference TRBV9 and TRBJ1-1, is DSGVTQTPKHLITATGQRVTLRCSPRSGDLSVYWYQQSLDQGLQFLIQYYNGEERAKGNILERFSAQQFPDLHSELNLSSLELGDSALYFCASSARGSEAFFGQGTRLTVV.